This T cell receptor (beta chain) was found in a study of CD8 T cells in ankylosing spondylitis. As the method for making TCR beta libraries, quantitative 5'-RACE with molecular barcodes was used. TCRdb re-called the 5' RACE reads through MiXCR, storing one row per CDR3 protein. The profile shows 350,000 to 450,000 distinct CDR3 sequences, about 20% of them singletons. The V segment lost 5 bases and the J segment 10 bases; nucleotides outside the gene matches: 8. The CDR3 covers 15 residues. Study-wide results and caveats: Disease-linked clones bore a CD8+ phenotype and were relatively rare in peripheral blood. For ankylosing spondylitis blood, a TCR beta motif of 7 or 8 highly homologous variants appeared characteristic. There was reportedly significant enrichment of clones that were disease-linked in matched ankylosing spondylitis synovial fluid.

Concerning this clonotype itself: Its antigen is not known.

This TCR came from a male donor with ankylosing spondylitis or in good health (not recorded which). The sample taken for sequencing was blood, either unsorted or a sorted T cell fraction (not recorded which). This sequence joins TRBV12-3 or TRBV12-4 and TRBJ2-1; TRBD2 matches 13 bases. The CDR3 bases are TGTGCCAGCAGTCCCGGACTAGCGGGGGCTGGGGAGCAGTTCTTC. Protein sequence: CASSPGLAGAGEQFF.